A selection of T cell receptor beta chains follows, all from one sample in a study of Tregs in tolerant kidney transplant recipients. Clones were sequenced by immunoSEQ multiplex PCR, and TCRdb holds only the in-frame ones, with some missing. Here the sample spans some 56,000 clones, 91% being singletons. The source material was CD8+ T cells from blood (PBMCs), sampled 24 months after the transplant. Receptors were obtained from a human patient who received a combined kidney and bone marrow transplant. Some of the T cells might come from the graft donor. Each CDR3 is given without its conserved first and last residue. Clone sizes are given selectively: once, few, many, or a class where the clone is expanded.

j_gene	v_gene	abundance	CDR3aa
TRBJ2-7	TRBV5-4	few	ASSQGERYEQY
TRBJ2-2	TRBV9	.	ASSTPLASGELF
TRBJ2-7	TRBV7-7	.	ASSLYNGAYEQY
TRBJ1-2	TRBV5-8	.	ASSLLVRDRFFHGYT
TRBJ2-2	TRBV7-8	.	ASSLGASRAGTGELF
TRBJ2-1	TRBV7-6	.	ASSLASSVINEQF
TRBJ2-7	TRBV25-1	.	ASSISGGGSYEQY
TRBJ2-7	TRBV4-1	.	ASSQPGLAGVYEQY
TRBJ2-7	TRBV4-1	once	ASSHTSGSSYEQY
TRBJ2-1	TRBV11-2	.	ASSTNEQF
TRBJ2-1	TRBV7-8	.	ASSLGAQGVRNEQF
TRBJ2-7	TRBV9	.	ASSVSGGEGEQY
TRBJ1-1	TRBV7-2	.	ASSLEEGAF
TRBJ1-2	TRBV5-6	.	ASSFGTGEAYGYT
TRBJ1-3	TRBV27	few	ASSLSRGSGNTIY
TRBJ2-2	TRBV19	.	ASSSRLVAGVAGELF
TRBJ1-1	TRBV23-1	.	ASSLQSPI
TRBJ2-7	TRBV7-3	.	ASSVDSYYEQY
TRBJ2-1	TRBV29-1	.	SVARPGNEQF
TRBJ2-3	TRBV7-9	.	ASSSGQFPDTQY
TRBJ2-7	TRBV7-8	.	ASSLADGGSPGRYEQY
TRBJ2-5	TRBV4-1	.	ASSQAGETQY